This T cell receptor beta chain was profiled in a study of blood T cell repertoires in COVID-19. At the level of the study: COVID-19 samples collected from the United States, Italy and Spain covered acute and convalescent phases. From T cells, B-cell-depleted T cells, or PBMCs came the material, which was cDNA or gDNA.

Seattle researchers signed up patients amid active infection and tracked them longitudinally. V lost 4 bases, J lost 5 bases, and 10 bases stayed unmatched. The CDR3 contains 16 residues. The germline V gene has CDR1 MNHEY and CDR2 SVGAGI. Data came from immunoSEQ multiplex PCR; TCRdb stores just in-frame clones and leaves some out. The sample carries fewer than 80,000 clones, 86% recorded once. The specimen was peripheral blood. The rearrangement uses TRBV6-5 and TRBJ2-5, with 10 bases fitting TRBD2. The receptor's source is an elderly man with COVID-19, enrolled during active disease. This chain's CDR3 is CASSSPQRGGEETQYF. CDR3 nucleotides: TGTGCCAGCAGTTCACCTCAGCGGGGGGGGGAGGAGACCCAGTACTTC.